This T cell receptor beta chain was observed in a study of blood T cell repertoires in COVID-19 (TCRdb year 2020). Background for the entire study: The collaborator samples originated in the United States, Italy and Spain and spanned the acute and convalescent phases of COVID-19. The material from the prospective study consisted of cDNA or gDNA derived from T cells, B-cell-depleted T cells, or PBMCs. Subjects who had been exposed to COVID-19, were actively infected with it, or had recovered from it provided the deeply sampled blood TCRbeta repertoires that made up the dataset. The repertoires were released in a freely available public database intended as a resource for research on the immune response to SARS-CoV-2. Samples came from the ongoing ImmuneRACE study (first 160 participants) plus 1,254 subjects from 6 global collaborators. A de-identified subject ID, COVID-19 status, age in years and sex were almost always included in the sample metadata. Where available, HLA class I and class II types were obtained from metadata supplied by the sample provider rather than from assay-based typing.

Study-wide findings and limitations: The amount of clinical and demographic metadata varied by source and participant and was provided uncurated.

Each collaborating institution followed its own protocols to collect whole blood in K2EDTA tubes. For TCRbeta analysis, collaborator samples were shipped as frozen whole blood, as isolated PBMCs, or as DNA extracted from either sample type. Note on this clone: Its specific antigen is unknown. The record has no base qualities; no much larger clone is one base away.

TCRbeta CDR3 regions were amplified from genomic DNA by means of the immunoSEQ Assay, a bias-controlled multiplex PCR. The study's own analysis went as follows. The number of nucleated cells in each sample was estimated by amplification of reference gene primers within the assay. To quantify the absolute abundance of each unique TCRbeta CDR3 rearrangement, sequence reads were collapsed and filtered. For each sample, productive Simpson clonality was calculated by taking the square root of Simpson's diversity index across productive rearrangements. Drawn from immuneACCESS, this table holds only the in-frame rearrangements with V and J called that TCRdb kept. Clones are partly lost; checked studies trace under half to an unresolved V gene and leave the rest unexplained. V and J calls plus clone size are reproduced from that table; the DNA served to infer D and trimming. Across this sample there are around 190,000 clones, with 84% seen only once. Around 6.8% of the sample is taken by the ten largest.

Measured from the cysteine to the phenylalanine, the CDR3 is 19 residues long. Solely the CDR3 DNA is kept, with 57 bases framed from the first base. Ends trimmed: V by 1 base, J by 3 bases; bases unmatched to a gene: 8. From a lookup of the germline V gene (reference sequence), CDR1 and CDR2 are SGHNT and YYREEE. The V and J genes are TRBV5-4 and TRBJ2-3; 16 of the junction bases match TRBD2. Sequencing was carried out using peripheral blood. This TCR derives from a human donor in a cohort sampled during active COVID-19. The DNA is TGTGCCAGCAGCTTGCCCCGGGGACTAGCGGGGGGGCCAACAGATACGCAGTATTTT. The encoded protein is CASSLPRGLAGGPTDTQYF.